This passage covers 20 T cell receptor beta chains from one sample sequenced in a study of blood T cell repertoires in COVID-19. Some clones are missing from TCRdb's copy, which holds only in-frame ones; the method was immunoSEQ multiplex PCR. The sample includes under 60,000 clones, approximately 82% of them seen just once. The sample taken for sequencing was peripheral blood. Receptors originate from a man aged 55 to 69 with acute or convalescent COVID-19.

This chain uses TRBV7-6 with TRBJ1-6, with D possibly TRBD1 on 6 matching bases. Deletions cut 1 base from V and 6 bases from J, with 10 bases between. The germline V gene encodes CDR1 SGHVS and CDR2 FNYEAQ. This CDR3 has 15 amino acids. The DNA of the CDR3 is TGTGCCAGCAGCTTAGGCCGGGACACTAATTCACCCCTCCACTTT. Its translation is CASSLGRDTNSPLHF.

J is TRBJ1-3 and V is TRBV7-2; D gene ambiguous. The germline V gene has CDR1 SGHTA and CDR2 FQGNSA. The V end was cut by 5 bases, the J end by 0 bases, with 8 bases between. This CDR3 region has 14 residues. The CDR3 DNA follows: TGTGCCAGCAGCCCTGACAACTCTGGAAACACCATATATTTT. Translating it yields CASSPDNSGNTIYF.

This CDR3 is CASSLPGVDSPLHF. CDR3 DNA sequence: TGCGCCAGCAGCTTGCCGGGTGTAGATTCACCCCTCCACTTT. The chain employs TRBV5-1 and TRBJ1-6; D is unresolved. Germline CDR1 reads SGHRS; CDR2 reads YFSETQ. This CDR3 is 14 amino acids long. V gave up 1 base and J gave up 8 bases, with 10 bases separating them. Together with reference TRBV5-1 and TRBJ1-6, the CDR3 gives the full variable domain: KAGVTQTPRYLIKTRGQQVTLSCSPISGHRSVSWYQQTPGQGLQFLFEYFSETQRNKGNFPGRFSGRQFSNSRSEMNVSTLELGDSALYLCASSLPGVDSPLHFGNGTRLTVT.

The V gene is TRBV14, the J gene TRBJ2-2; D uncertain. The germline V gene encodes CDR1 SGHDN and CDR2 FVKESK. The V end lost 0 bases, the J end lost 7 bases, and 12 bases lay between the germline ends. The length of the CDR3 is 15 residues. Here the CDR3 reads CASSQEAFFGGELFF. CDR3 in DNA: TGTGCCAGCAGCCAAGAAGCTTTTTTCGGCGGGGAGCTGTTTTTT.

This chain connects TRBV6-5 to TRBJ2-7, with unresolved D. V was shortened by 7 bases and J by 3 bases, with 13 bases between the two germline ends. Germline CDR1 reads MNHEY; CDR2 reads SVGAGI. This CDR3 has 13 residues. CDR3 nucleotides: TGTGCCAGCACCCGAGGAGATCACTACGAGCAGTACTTC. Translated, it gives CASTRGDHYEQYF.

This clone has a single count. The chain links TRBV2 to TRBJ1-2, with D possibly being TRBD1 (5 bases). Germline V gene data show CDR1 as SNHLY and CDR2 as FYNNEI. The CDR3 spans 13 residues. Trimming took 6 bases from V and 2 from J, leaving 10 bases between them. The CDR3, as DNA: TGTGCCAGCAGCGCAGGGTTCAACTATGGCTACACCTTC. Amino acid sequence: CASSAGFNYGYTF.

The genes are TRBV2 and TRBJ1-1; D uncertain. Per the germline V gene, CDR1 is SNHLY and CDR2 is FYNNEI. The CDR3 runs to 13 residues. The V gene lost 2 bases and the J gene lost 4 bases, with 8 bases spanning the gap. CDR3 sequence: CASSERGVTEAFF. Written as DNA, the CDR3 is TGTGCCAGCAGTGAACGGGGTGTCACTGAAGCTTTCTTT.

The chain has TRBV5-1 and TRBJ2-2, with D possibly TRBD1 on 5 matching bases. This CDR3 is built from 14 residues. V was shortened by 0 bases and J by 2 bases, with 5 bases between the two germline ends. Germline-derived CDR1 and CDR2 are SGHRS and YFSETQ. The chain's CDR3 is CASSLGTNTGELFF. The CDR3 nucleotides read TGCGCCAGCAGCTTGGGGACAAACACCGGGGAGCTGTTTTTT.

The genes are TRBV25-1 and TRBJ2-1; tentative D call: TRBD1 (5 bases). The CDR3 has 11 amino acids. Germline V lookup: CDR1 MGHDK, CDR2 SYGVNS. The V end was cut by 8 bases, the J end by 14 bases, with 16 bases between. CDR3 region: CASQSRVGEFF. DNA for the CDR3: TGTGCCAGCCAAAGCAGGGTCGGAGAGTTCTTC.

V usage is TRBV18 and J usage is TRBJ1-3; weak D call: TRBD1 (5 bases). Trimming left V 5 bases short and J 8 bases short, with 13 bases between. Germline CDR1 is KGHSH and CDR2 is LQKENI. This CDR3 spans 13 amino acids. This CDR3 reads CASSTLLRDTIYF. The CDR3 DNA reads as TGTGCCAGCTCAACTCTGCTCAGGGACACCATATATTTT.

The chain employs TRBV2 and TRBJ1-5; D uncertain. Germline V CDR1 and CDR2: SNHLY, FYNNEI. There are 13 residues in the CDR3. Trimming took off 1 base at V and 3 bases at J, with 4 bases between the two ends. The CDR3 loop is CASSEGPNQPQHF. In DNA form, the CDR3 reads TGTGCCAGCAGTGAAGGGCCCAATCAGCCCCAGCATTTT.

V usage is TRBV24-1 and J usage is TRBJ2-1; D gene uncertain. CDR1 and CDR2 from the germline V gene are KGHDR and SFDVKD. Trimming took 12 bases from V and 5 from J, leaving 10 bases between them. The CDR3 is made up of 11 amino acids. The CDR3 DNA reads as TGTGCCGTCAGGCAAAACAATGAGCAGTTCTTC. It is translated as CAVRQNNEQFF.

The chain links TRBV27 to TRBJ1-2; D is perhaps TRBD1 (5 bases). The ends were cut back, 8 bases at V and 8 bases at J, with 12 bases in the middle. Germline V gives CDR1 MNHEY, CDR2 SMNVEV (reference sequence). The CDR3 runs 11 residues. The CDR3 spells CASVEGYGYTF. DNA of the CDR3: TGTGCCAGCGTGGAGGGGTACGGCTACACCTTC.

The J gene is TRBJ1-2, the V gene TRBV5-1; 12 nucleotides align to TRBD1. This CDR3 has 18 residues. Looked up from germline, CDR1 is SGHRS and CDR2 is YFSETQ. Germline trimming cut 0 bases from V and 5 bases from J; bases unmatched to any gene: 11. The CDR3: CASSLGQRGTGGAYGYTF. CDR3 nucleotide sequence: TGCGCCAGCAGCTTGGGTCAAAGAGGGACAGGGGGCGCGTATGGCTACACCTTC.

This clone was observed a single time. J is TRBJ1-3 and V is TRBV6-1, with D possibly being TRBD1 (6 bases). Germline CDR1 MNHNS, CDR2 SASEGT. The germline V and J ends were trimmed by 1 base and 7 bases, with 11 bases remaining between them. CDR3 size: 14 residues. The CDR3, as DNA: TGTGCCAGCAGTGAAGGGGGGCCGGCGAACACCATATATTTT. Translation gives CASSEGGPANTIYF.

The V and J genes are TRBV5-1 and TRBJ2-1; 10 nucleotides align to TRBD2. CDR3 size: 17 residues. V lost 0 bases and J lost 10; bases outside the gene matches: 13. CDR1 SGHRS and CDR2 YFSETQ come from the germline V gene. The CDR3 bases are TGCGCCAGCAGCTTGGATTTTGGGACTAGCGCCGTGGGAGAGCAGTTCTTC. It translates to CASSLDFGTSAVGEQFF.

The chain employs TRBV11-2 and TRBJ2-5; TRBD2 aligns across 8 bases. Germline V CDR1 and CDR2: SGHAT, FQNNGV. The CDR3 runs 15 residues. The junction had 6 bases not matched to a gene; V was cut back by 3 bases and J by 3 bases. In DNA form, the CDR3 reads TGTGCCAGCAGCTTCACCTCAGCGGGGGAAGAGACCCAGTACTTC. This encodes CASSFTSAGEETQYF.

The V call is TRBV29-1, the J call TRBJ1-1; 7 bases are shared with TRBD1. This CDR3 is 13 amino acids long. Trimming took 3 bases from V and 5 from J; bases not matched to a gene: 6. Germline V gene data show CDR1 as SQVTM and CDR2 as ANQGSEA. CDR3: CSVEGQGGTEAFF. CDR3 DNA sequence: TGCAGCGTTGAGGGCCAGGGGGGAACTGAAGCTTTCTTT.

The J gene is TRBJ1-2, the V gene TRBV14; D ambiguous. This CDR3 has 13 amino acids. V lost 6 bases, J lost 8 bases, and 16 bases lay in between. Germline V gives CDR1 SGHDN, CDR2 FVKESK. The CDR3 coding sequence is TGTGCCAGCAGTCCAGTACGGGGATCAGGCTACACCTTC. This encodes CASSPVRGSGYTF.

V gene TRBV2 combines with J gene TRBJ1-6; 9 nucleotides match TRBD1. Germline CDR1 SNHLY, CDR2 FYNNEI. Unmatched junction bases numbered 7, after V lost 6 bases and J lost 7 bases. This CDR3 has 15 residues. The CDR3 nucleotides read TGTGCCAGCAGGGCTGCCGGGACAGGGAATTCACCCCTCCACTTT. Amino acid sequence: CASRAAGTGNSPLHF.